This entry features one TCR beta chain sequence. What this receptor recognizes is not known. No clone much larger than this one lies a single base away; base qualities are absent. TCRbeta CDR3 regions were amplified from genomic DNA by means of the immunoSEQ Assay, a bias-controlled multiplex PCR. Per the source publication's procedure: The number of nucleated cells in each sample was estimated by amplification of reference gene primers within the assay. To quantify the absolute abundance of each unique TCRbeta CDR3 rearrangement, sequence reads were collapsed and filtered. Productive Simpson clonality was computed per sample as the square root of Simpson's diversity index over productive rearrangements. In its TCRdb copy, this immuneACCESS table keeps in-frame sequences only and misses some clones. Where compared with another copy, unresolved V genes explain less than half of these, and the others have no known cause. That table furnishes V, J and clone size, whereas the DNA furnished D and trimming. In this sample the table shows hundreds of thousands of clones, approximately 86% of which occur a single time. Around 14% of the sample is in the top ten clones.

At one collaborating source in Seattle, patients were enrolled during active infection and were followed longitudinally through the course of disease. Each collaborating institution followed its own protocols to collect whole blood in K2EDTA tubes. For TCRbeta analysis, collaborators shipped samples as frozen whole blood, isolated PBMCs, or DNA extracted from either of those sample types. V and J are truncated by 0 bases and 0 bases respectively, leaving an intervening sequence of 7 bases. CDR3 length: 14 amino acids, cysteine to phenylalanine. The kept DNA is CDR3 alone, 42 bases in frame from the first base. This record belongs to a study of blood T cell repertoires in COVID-19 (dated by TCRdb to 2018 to 2020). The study in broad terms: The collaborator samples originated in the United States, Italy and Spain and spanned the acute and convalescent phases of COVID-19. The prospective study material was composed of cDNA or gDNA derived from T cells, B-cell-depleted T cells, or PBMCs. The dataset comprised deeply sampled blood TCRbeta repertoires from subjects exposed to, actively infected with, or recovered from COVID-19. A freely available public database, intended as a resource for researchers studying the immune response to SARS-CoV-2, is where the repertoires were released. The samples were drawn from the first 160 participants of the ongoing ImmuneRACE study and from some 1,300 subjects provided by 6 global collaborators. Sample metadata almost always included a de-identified subject ID, COVID-19 status, age in years and sex. Where available, HLA class I and class II types were obtained from metadata supplied by the sample provider rather than from assay-based typing. Broader findings and caveats from the paper: The quantity of clinical and demographic metadata differed by source and by participant and was supplied without curation.

Sequenced input: peripheral blood. The source of this sequence is a woman between 70 and 85 years old with COVID-19, enrolled during active disease. The V gene is TRBV5-3 and the J gene is TRBJ2-7; no confident D gene assignment can be made. TRBV5-3 belongs to the ORF category, with a function that is uncertain. The CDR3 reads as follows: CARSLAAVSYEQYF. The sequenced DNA: TGTGCCAGAAGCTTGGCCGCGGTCTCCTACGAGCAGTACTTC.